This T cell receptor (beta chain) comes out of a study of control samples from healthy donors and cancer patients. The germline V and J ends were trimmed by 5 bases and 1 base, with 12 bases remaining between them. From germline, CDR1 is MNHEY and CDR2 SVGEGT. The CDR3 loop spans 14 amino acids. TCRdb's table, derived via immunoSEQ multiplex PCR, lists solely in-frame clones and lacks some. The table shows about 130,000 clones, with about 88% occurring only once. The TCR was taken from a man aged 45 to 65 in good health. Input material: blood. The V gene is TRBV6-2 or TRBV6-3, the J gene TRBJ2-7; D gene unclear. The CDR3 region is CASSTPLLSYEQYF. The CDR3 region has the DNA TGTGCCAGCAGTACTCCTCTATTATCCTACGAGCAGTACTTC.